Presented here are 4 T cell receptor beta chains from one specimen sequenced in a study of blood T cell repertoires in COVID-19. Some clones are missing from TCRdb's copy, which holds only in-frame ones; the method was immunoSEQ multiplex PCR. Of about 220,000 clones in the sample, about 79% were seen once. Sequenced input: PBMCs or T cells enriched from blood (not recorded which). Every receptor here comes from a woman aged 55-75 years who had recovered from COVID-19.

This clone came up a few times. The genes are TRBV7-3 and TRBJ2-1, with D maybe TRBD1 (6 bases). Trimming shortened V by 1 base and J by 5 bases, and 9 bases separated the two germline ends. Germline V gene sequence: CDR1 SGHTA, CDR2 FQGTGA. CDR3 size: 14 residues. The CDR3 here is CASSLRTDNNEQFF. In DNA, the CDR3 is TGTGCCAGCAGCTTAAGGACAGACAACAATGAGCAGTTCTTC.

The gene calls are TRBV5-1 and TRBJ2-3; D gene uncertain. Per germline, CDR1 SGHRS and CDR2 YFSETQ. The germline V and J ends were trimmed by 0 bases and 1 base, with 6 bases remaining between them. There are 14 residues in the CDR3. CDR3 loop: CASSLVQGTDTQYF. CDR3 nucleotide sequence: TGCGCCAGCAGCTTGGTCCAGGGCACAGATACGCAGTATTTT.

The chain links TRBV2 to TRBJ2-1; 10 bases fit TRBD2. This CDR3 has 18 residues. With 3 bases clipped from V and 6 bases from J, the junction kept 14 bases outside the gene matches. Germline CDR1 SNHLY, CDR2 FYNNEI. CDR3 protein: CASSDGGVAGGLGNEQFF. In DNA form, the CDR3 reads TGTGCCAGCAGTGATGGGGGGGTAGCGGGAGGTTTGGGCAATGAGCAGTTCTTC.

This sequence joins TRBV7-9 and TRBJ1-3; D is unresolved. Germline V gene sequence: CDR1 SEHNR, CDR2 FQNEAQ (reference sequence). The CDR3 is 14 amino acids. The V gene lost 1 base and the J gene lost 4 bases, with 8 bases spanning the gap. The CDR3 loop is CASSLETAGNTIYF. The CDR3 DNA reads as TGTGCCAGCAGCTTAGAAACAGCCGGAAACACCATATATTTT.